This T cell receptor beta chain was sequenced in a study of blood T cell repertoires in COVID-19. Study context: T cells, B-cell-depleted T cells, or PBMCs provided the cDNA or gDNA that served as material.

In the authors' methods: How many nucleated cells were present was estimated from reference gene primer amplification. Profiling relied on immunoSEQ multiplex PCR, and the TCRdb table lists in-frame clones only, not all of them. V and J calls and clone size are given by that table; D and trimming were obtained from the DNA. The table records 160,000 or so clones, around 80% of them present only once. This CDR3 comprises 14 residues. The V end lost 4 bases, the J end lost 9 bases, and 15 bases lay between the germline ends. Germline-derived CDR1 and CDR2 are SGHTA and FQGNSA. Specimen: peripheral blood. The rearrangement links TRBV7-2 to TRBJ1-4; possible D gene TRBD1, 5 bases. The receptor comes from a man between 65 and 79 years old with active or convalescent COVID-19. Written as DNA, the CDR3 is TGTGCCAGCAGCTCAAGACAGCCCCCACAAAAACTGTTTTTT. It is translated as CASSSRQPPQKLFF.